This passage covers 5 T cell receptor beta chains from one sample sequenced in a study of blood T cells in healthy people across ages. PCR was performed a second time for about 7 to 11 cycles using a sample-barcoded 5' primer and a J-beta primer mix. TCRdb re-derived calls from the 5' RACE reads in MiXCR, one entry per CDR3 protein. The profile shows around 690,000 distinct CDR3 sequences, approximately 59% of them singletons. Sequenced: blood. The receptors originated from a man between 60 and 75 years old in good health.

This clonotype was seen a few times. The chain carries TRBV29-1 and TRBJ2-5, with 12 bases identical to TRBD1. Germline lookup yields CDR1 SQVTM and CDR2 ANQGSEA. The length of the CDR3 is 14 residues. V lost 3 bases, J lost 5 bases, and 4 bases stayed unmatched. CDR3 in DNA: TGCAGCGTTGAGGGACAGGGGGCATGGGAGACCCAGTACTTC. Its translation is CSVEGQGAWETQYF.

The genes are TRBV6-4 and TRBJ2-1; 14 nucleotides align to TRBD2. Germline V gene data show CDR1 as MRHNA and CDR2 as SNTAGT. The CDR3 has 15 residues. V lost 10 bases to trimming and J lost 4 bases; unmatched junction nucleotides: 6. This chain's CDR3 is CATRTSGGWYNEQFF. The CDR3 DNA is TGTGCCACCCGGACTAGCGGGGGGTGGTACAATGAGCAGTTCTTC.

The chain couples TRBV18 to TRBJ2-4; a weak D match, TRBD2 (6 bases). With the DNA end fitting TRBJ2-7 better, the J assignment may be wrong. The CDR3 totals 14 residues. CDR1 is KGHSH, CDR2 LQKENI, per germline. The CDR3 here is CASSPVGTSYEQYF. The DNA of the CDR3 is TGTGCCAGCTCACCCGTAGGGACTTCCTACGAGCAGTACTTC.

The rearrangement links TRBV11-2 to TRBJ1-6; 8 positions match TRBD1. The CDR3 totals 14 residues. Per the germline V gene, CDR1 is SGHAT and CDR2 is FQNNGV. J gave up 9 bases and V 6 bases, and 7 bases lay outside the gene matches. The CDR3 nucleotides are TGTGCCAGCAGGCGACAGGGGTCGAGTTCACCCCTCCACTTT. Its protein product is CASRRQGSSSPLHF.

The genes are TRBV20-1 and TRBJ2-2, with D possibly TRBD2 on 5 matching bases. V was trimmed by 5 bases and J by 0 bases, leaving 10 bases between them. Germline V CDR1 and CDR2: DFQATT, SNEGSKA (reference sequence). The CDR3 has 14 residues. The DNA of the CDR3 is TGCAGTGCTCCGGGGTCACCGAACACCGGGGAGCTGTTTTTT. Protein product: CSAPGSPNTGELFF.